Below, 32 T cell receptor beta chains from the same sample are listed, as sequenced in a study of response to subunit inactivated influenza vaccine. Via MiXCR, TCRdb re-called the RT-PCR reads, giving one row per CDR3 protein. This table has roughly 500,000 distinct CDR3 sequences, less than 30% appearing once. This sample comprised CD4+ T cells sorted from PBMCs, obtained 4 to 6 days after vaccination. These receptors all stem from a man between 45 and 60 years old who received an inactivated influenza vaccine.

This clonotype came up a few times. The genes are TRBV18 and TRBJ1-2; D may be TRBD1 (6 bases). This CDR3 comprises 14 residues. Trimming removed 1 base from V and 3 bases from J, with 9 bases in between. Per germline, CDR1 KGHSH and CDR2 LQKENI. CDR3 amino acids: CASSPQQGDYGYTF. For the CDR3, the DNA is TGTGCCAGCTCACCACAACAGGGAGACTATGGCTACACCTTC.

This clonotype was observed a handful of times. This sequence joins TRBV11-2 and TRBJ1-1, with 9 bases that match TRBD1. J gave up 3 bases and V 0 bases, and 2 bases lay outside the gene matches. This CDR3 is built from 15 residues. Germline CDR1 reads SGHAT; CDR2 reads FQNNGV. The chain's CDR3 is CASSLDGTGHTEAFF. The CDR3 nucleotides are TGTGCCAGCAGCTTAGATGGGACAGGGCACACTGAAGCTTTCTTT.

This clonotype has a handful of counts. The chain has TRBV6-2 or TRBV6-3 and TRBJ2-1; D is unclear. Trimming pared 2 bases from V and 4 bases from J, leaving 9 bases between. This CDR3 comprises 14 residues. Germline values: CDR1 MNHEY, CDR2 SVGEGT. The CDR3 protein is CASSYVDHYNEQFF. The CDR3 coding sequence is TGTGCCAGCAGTTACGTGGATCATTACAATGAGCAGTTCTTC.

J is TRBJ2-1 and V is TRBV28; weak D call: TRBD2 (5 bases). V dropped 3 bases and J dropped 6 bases, with 12 bases sitting between them. This CDR3 region has 14 residues. Germline CDR1 reads MDHEN; CDR2 reads SYDVKM. The CDR3 coding sequence is TGTGCCAGCAGTTTCCCTGGGCGGGCCAATGAGCAGTTCTTC. Translated, it gives CASSFPGRANEQFF.

This clonotype turned up a few times. This chain joins TRBV12-3 or TRBV12-4 and TRBJ2-7; 7 nucleotides align to TRBD1. The CDR3 is made up of 14 amino acids. V shed 6 bases and J 2 bases; nucleotides not matched to a gene: 7. The CDR3 reads CASRRTGVPYEQYF. The CDR3 coding sequence is TGTGCCAGCAGACGTACAGGGGTACCCTACGAGCAGTACTTC.

This clonotype has ten or more counts. The CDR3 sequence: CATSDLGQGADEQFF. CDR3 bases: TGTGCCACCAGTGATCTGGGACAGGGGGCGGATGAGCAGTTCTTC. This chain links TRBV24-1 with TRBJ2-1; TRBD1 matches 12 bases. V lost 3 bases to trimming and J lost 8 bases; unmatched junction nucleotides: 4. This CDR3 spans 15 amino acids. Per germline, CDR1 KGHDR and CDR2 SFDVKD.

V usage is TRBV28 and J usage is TRBJ2-3, with 7 bases matching TRBD1. Germline V gene data show CDR1 as MDHEN and CDR2 as SYDVKM. The CDR3 is made up of 15 amino acids. The V segment lost 5 bases and the J segment 7 bases; nucleotides outside the gene matches: 12. The CDR3 bases are TGTGCCAGCAGTCCGTTTAGGGGGCGCAACCATACGCAGTATTTT. It yields the protein CASSPFRGRNHTQYF.

This clonotype showed up just a few times. The rearrangement links TRBV29-1 to TRBJ2-1; D gene uncertain. Per germline, CDR1 SQVTM and CDR2 ANQGSEA. This CDR3 has 14 residues. Trimming took off 3 bases at V and 2 bases at J, with 11 bases between the two ends. Here the CDR3 DNA reads TGCAGCGTTGATTGGTTAGGAGCCTACAATGAGCAGTTCTTC. Amino acid sequence: CSVDWLGAYNEQFF.

This clonotype occurred a few times. V and J are TRBV4-3 and TRBJ1-1; 9 positions match TRBD1. In germline, CDR1 is LGHNA, CDR2 YSLEER. The CDR3 is made up of 14 amino acids. V shed 1 base, J shed 4 bases, and the junction held 1 base outside the gene matches. CDR3 amino acids: CASSQVTGGTEAFF. DNA of the CDR3: TGCGCCAGCAGCCAAGTGACAGGGGGCACTGAAGCTTTCTTT.

V and J are TRBV9 and TRBJ2-7; D is ambiguous. Germline lookup yields CDR1 SGDLS and CDR2 YYNGEE. V was clipped by 4 bases and J by 3 bases, with 2 bases between them. The CDR3 sequence is 10 residues long. DNA of the CDR3: TGTGCCAGCAGCCACTACGAGCAGTACTTC. Amino acids: CASSHYEQYF.

This clonotype was seen a few times. V usage is TRBV7-9 and J usage is TRBJ2-1, with 7 bases lining up with TRBD1. Germline V gene data show CDR1 as SEHNR and CDR2 as FQNEAQ (reference sequence). The CDR3 totals 12 residues. V lost 5 bases, J lost 12 bases, and 7 bases stayed unmatched. The CDR3 sequence is CASSTGDQAQFF. Written as DNA, the CDR3 is TGTGCCAGCAGCACAGGGGACCAGGCGCAGTTCTTC.

This clonotype was picked up one time. The chain joins TRBV10-3 to TRBJ2-1, with D uncertain. The CDR3 is 15 residues long. Germline CDR1 is ENHRY and CDR2 is SYGVKD. V was trimmed by 0 bases and J by 0 bases, leaving 6 bases between them. Written as DNA, the CDR3 is TGTGCCATCAGTGAGTCCCAGAGCTCCTACAATGAGCAGTTCTTC. Translated: CAISESQSSYNEQFF.

The chain recombines TRBV18 with TRBJ2-1, with TRBD2 identical over 10 bases. The CDR3 is 14 residues long. Germline V lookup: CDR1 KGHSH, CDR2 LQKENI. With V trimmed by 6 bases and J by 9 bases, 8 bases remained unmatched. The CDR3 spells CASSPSGGAGEQFF. The CDR3 bases are TGTGCCAGCTCTCCCAGCGGGGGGGCAGGTGAGCAGTTCTTC.

The chain joins TRBV2 to TRBJ2-5, with D tentatively TRBD1 or TRBD2 (5 bases each). CDR3 length: 12 residues. V dropped 8 bases and J dropped 1 base, with 8 bases sitting between them. Germline CDR1 and CDR2: SNHLY and FYNNEI. This CDR3 is CASAGTQETQYF. The CDR3 nucleotides read TGTGCCAGCGCAGGGACCCAAGAGACCCAGTACTTC. The full variable domain, rest sourced from reference TRBV2 and TRBJ2-5, is EPEVTQTPSHQVTQMGQEVILRCVPISNHLYFYWYRQILGQKVEFLVSFYNNEISEKSEIFDDQFSVERPDGSNFTLKIRSTKLEDSAMYFCASAGTQETQYFGPGTRLLVL.

This clonotype was detected a few times. The V call is TRBV5-4, the J call TRBJ2-2; D assignment may be TRBD1 or TRBD2 (5 bases each). From germline, CDR1 is SGHNT and CDR2 YYREEE (reference sequence). There are 16 residues in the CDR3. Trimming pared 3 bases from V and 3 bases from J, leaving 15 bases between. The CDR3 region is CASSSGLQGYTGELFF. In DNA, the CDR3 is TGTGCCAGCAGCTCGGGGTTGCAGGGCTACACCGGGGAGCTGTTTTTT.

This clonotype was seen a handful of times. The chain links TRBV5-1 to TRBJ1-1; no firm D call. Deletions cut 4 bases from V and 9 bases from J, with 16 bases between. CDR1 and CDR2 from the germline V gene are SGHRS and YFSETQ. The CDR3 spans 13 residues. The CDR3 reads CASSLEERSKAFF. The DNA of the CDR3 is TGCGCCAGCAGCCTGGAGGAGAGGAGCAAAGCTTTCTTT.

The CDR3: CASSPQSSGISYEQYF. CDR3 in DNA: TGTGCCAGCTCACCACAATCTAGCGGCATTTCCTACGAGCAGTACTTC. The chain employs TRBV18 and TRBJ2-7, with 7 nucleotides matching TRBD2. Germline values: CDR1 KGHSH, CDR2 LQKENI. The CDR3 has 16 amino acids. V gave up 1 base and J gave up 1 base; unmatched junction bases: 7.

The V call is TRBV20-1, the J call TRBJ2-5, with a tentative D call TRBD2 (6 bases). The CDR3 sequence is 12 residues long. The V end was cut by 3 bases, the J end by 5 bases, with 10 bases between. Germline V gene lookup returns CDR1 DFQATT and CDR2 SNEGSKA (reference sequence). The DNA of the CDR3 is TGCAGTGCTAGTCGGGGGTGGGAGACCCAGTACTTC. This sequence encodes CSASRGWETQYF.

J is TRBJ2-7 and V is TRBV7-6, with D possibly being TRBD1 or TRBD2 (5 bases each). The germline gives CDR1 SGHVS, CDR2 FNYEAQ. The CDR3 has 13 amino acids. V was clipped by 3 bases and J by 6 bases, with 12 bases between them. The CDR3 region has the DNA TGTGCCAGCAGCTTGCCAGGGACGAGCGAGCAGTACTTC. This gives the protein CASSLPGTSEQYF.

The chain is built from TRBV12-3 or TRBV12-4 and TRBJ1-1; D ambiguous. The CDR3 totals 14 residues. Trimming left V 7 bases short and J 0 bases short, with 12 bases between. CDR3 residues: CASTLRSLNTEAFF. The CDR3 DNA reads TGTGCCAGCACCCTTAGGAGTTTGAACACTGAAGCTTTCTTT.

This clonotype was seen only a few times. The chain is built from TRBV20-1 and TRBJ2-2; no firm D call. V was cut by 0 bases and J by 0 bases, with 20 bases left in between. The CDR3 is 19 residues long. CDR1 and CDR2 (germline): DFQATT, SNEGSKA (reference sequence). The CDR3 region is CSAREAPRQKASNTGELFF. CDR3 nucleotide sequence: TGCAGTGCTAGAGAGGCCCCCCGTCAAAAGGCTTCGAACACCGGGGAGCTGTTTTTT.

V usage is TRBV11-2 and J usage is TRBJ2-1; 7 nucleotides align to TRBD2. The trim removed 5 bases at V and 8 bases at J, leaving 21 bases unmatched. Germline V gene sequence: CDR1 SGHAT, CDR2 FQNNGV. CDR3 length: 18 amino acids. This CDR3 reads CASSKRYNTGGGRDEQFF. The CDR3 DNA sequence: TGTGCCAGCAGCAAACGTTACAATACTGGGGGGGGTAGGGATGAGCAGTTCTTC. Full variable domain (missing parts from reference TRBV11-2 and TRBJ2-1): EAGVAQSPRYKIIEKRQSVAFWCNPISGHATLYWYQQILGQGPKLLIQFQNNGVVDDSQLPKDRFSAERLKGVDSTLKIQPAKLEDSAVYLCASSKRYNTGGGRDEQFFGPGTRLTVL.

In this sample, this clonotype turned up many times. The V gene is TRBV7-9, the J gene TRBJ2-3; D is uncertain. Germline CDR1 SEHNR, CDR2 FQNEAQ (reference sequence). The CDR3 covers 15 residues. V lost 2 bases and J lost 3, with 12 bases in between. The CDR3 nucleotides are TGTGCCAGCAGCTTATTGCACACAAGTACAGATACGCAGTATTTT. This codes for CASSLLHTSTDTQYF. Combining the CDR3 with reference TRBV7-9 and TRBJ2-3 gives the whole variable domain DTGVSQNPRHKITKRGQNVTFRCDPISEHNRLYWYRQTLGQGPEFLTYFQNEAQLEKSRLLSDRFSAERPKGSFSTLEIQRTEQGDSAMYLCASSLLHTSTDTQYFGPGTRLTVL.

The chain employs TRBV5-1 and TRBJ1-4, with D uncertain. This CDR3 is 14 amino acids long. Per germline, CDR1 SGHRS and CDR2 YFSETQ. The V and J ends lost 5 bases and 5 bases respectively, with 13 bases between them. CDR3 DNA: TGCGCCAGCAGAAGTGGGCGTGAAAATGAAAAACTGTTTTTT. Amino acid sequence: CASRSGRENEKLFF.

J is TRBJ2-1 and V is TRBV20-1; 8 nucleotides line up with TRBD2. Germline V gene sequence: CDR1 DFQATT, CDR2 SNEGSKA (reference sequence). This CDR3 comprises 18 residues. The junction had 16 bases not matched to a gene; V was cut back by 6 bases and J by 0 bases. The CDR3, as DNA: TGCAGTGCCCCGCGGGGTAGCGGGATTGGGAGCTCCTACAATGAGCAGTTCTTC. Protein sequence: CSAPRGSGIGSSYNEQFF.

This sequence joins TRBV5-5 and TRBJ2-7; 14 positions agree with TRBD2. The CDR3 contains 17 residues. The trim removed 5 bases at V and 6 bases at J, leaving 13 bases unmatched. CDR1 and CDR2 (germline): SGHKS, YYEKEE (reference sequence). The CDR3 spells CASRRGLAGVMYGEQYF. In nucleotides, the CDR3 is TGTGCCAGCAGGAGGGGACTAGCGGGAGTAATGTACGGCGAGCAGTACTTC.

This clonotype appeared a few times. The J gene is TRBJ1-2, the V gene TRBV6-5; no reliable D call. Germline lookup yields CDR1 MNHEY and CDR2 SVGAGI. Between the trimmed V and J ends, which lost 7 bases and 3 bases, there was a span of 9 bases. The CDR3 is 12 amino acids. CDR3 coding DNA: TGTGCCAGCATGGGCCGGTACTATGGCTACACCTTC. This sequence encodes CASMGRYYGYTF.

This clonotype was counted only a few times. This sequence joins TRBV20-1 and TRBJ1-1; TRBD1 might be the D (5 bases). The V and J ends lost 6 bases and 7 bases respectively, with 24 bases between them. Germline CDR1 and CDR2: DFQATT and SNEGSKA (reference sequence). The CDR3 contains 15 residues. The CDR3 here is CSASRGGSGVGEAFF. The CDR3 nucleotides read TGCAGTGCGAGCCGGGGGGGGAGTGGAGTCGGTGAAGCTTTCTTT.

Worth noting for this clonotype: A read error may explain this, as a much larger clone is one base away. This sequence joins TRBV7-2 and TRBJ2-3; 13 nucleotides align to TRBD2. The trim removed 5 bases at V and 7 bases at J, leaving 3 bases unmatched. This CDR3 has 14 residues. Germline assignment: CDR1 SGHTA and CDR2 FQGNSA. CDR3 nucleotide sequence: TGTGCCAGCAGCCCGACTAGCGGGAGGAATACGCAGTATTTT. This translates into CASSPTSGRNTQYF. The full variable domain, its missing parts supplied by reference TRBV7-2 and TRBJ2-3, is GAGVSQSPSNKVTEKGKDVELRCDPISGHTALYWYRQSLGQGLEFLIYFQGNSAPDKSGLPSDRFSAERTGGSVSTLTIQRTQQEDSAVYLCASSPTSGRNTQYFGPGTRLTVL.

This chain joins TRBV14 and TRBJ2-1; 7 positions match TRBD2. The CDR3 has 13 amino acids. Germline CDR1 is SGHDN and CDR2 is FVKESK. J gave up 9 bases and V 2 bases, and 4 bases lay outside the gene matches. The CDR3 is CASSQWREGEQFF. CDR3 sequence (DNA): TGTGCCAGCAGCCAATGGAGGGAGGGTGAGCAGTTCTTC.

The CDR3 nucleotides are TGTGCCACCCGGGACACAACTAACTATGGCTACACCTTC. It translates to CATRDTTNYGYTF. The V call is TRBV24-1, the J call TRBJ1-2, with a weak D call TRBD1 (6 bases). V lost 9 bases and J 0 bases, leaving 10 bases between the germline ends. The CDR3 contains 13 residues. CDR1 is KGHDR and CDR2 is SFDVKD in the germline V gene.

The chain combines TRBV7-9 with TRBJ2-1; D call uncertain. Trimming stripped 1 base from V and 12 bases from J, with 16 bases between. CDR3 length: 14 amino acids. Looked up from germline, CDR1 is SEHNR and CDR2 is FQNEAQ (reference sequence). The CDR3 bases are TGTGCCAGCAGCTTAGACGCGACCTCAAAGGGGCAGTTCTTC. Its protein product is CASSLDATSKGQFF. The whole variable domain, remainder taken from reference TRBV7-9 and TRBJ2-1, is DTGVSQNPRHKITKRGQNVTFRCDPISEHNRLYWYRQTLGQGPEFLTYFQNEAQLEKSRLLSDRFSAERPKGSFSTLEIQRTEQGDSAMYLCASSLDATSKGQFFGPGTRLTVL.